The following is a TCR beta chain sequence with its context. Its antigen is unidentified. Per the germline V gene, CDR1 is SGHVS and CDR2 is FNYEAQ. Trimming at V came to 0 bases and at J to 5 bases, leaving 11 bases not matched to a gene. There are 17 residues in the CDR3. These data are taken from a study of OX40 agonist ivuxolimab in advanced cancers. Overall study results and limits: The investigators did not determine what antigen specificity the expanded peripheral T cells had.

The method was immunoSEQ multiplex PCR; TCRdb's version includes in-frame clones alone and lacks a portion of them. The sample has 75,000 to 80,000 clones, about 80% seen once. The sample in question was CD4+ or CD8+ T cells sorted from blood, obtained in a trial of the OX40 agonist ivuxolimab. This chain links TRBV7-6 with TRBJ2-3; 7 bases are shared with TRBD2. The receptor comes from an adult with an advanced solid tumor such as melanoma, head and neck, liver or kidney cancer. CDR3 in amino acids: CASSLAPEGGPKDTQYF. CDR3 sequence (DNA): TGTGCCAGCAGCTTAGCCCCGGAGGGAGGGCCCAAAGATACGCAGTATTTT.